This TCR beta chain derives from a study of blood T cell repertoires in COVID-19. Overall study: The United States, Italy and Spain were the sources of the acute and convalescent COVID-19 samples. The cDNA or gDNA used as material had been derived from T cells, B-cell-depleted T cells, or PBMCs.

The CDR3 is 14 residues long. CDR1 and CDR2 from the germline V gene are SGHNT and YYREEE (reference sequence). V gave up 0 bases and J gave up 3 bases; unmatched junction bases: 0. Authors' data handling: Researchers report that nucleated cell counts were estimated from reference gene primer amplification. Clones were read by immunoSEQ multiplex PCR, and TCRdb kept only the in-frame ones, dropping some. The V and J calls and clone size come from that table; D and trimming were worked out from the DNA. The sample includes some 96,000 clones, about 80% of them seen just once. The sequence was obtained from a woman between 65 and 79 years old with acute or convalescent COVID-19. The chain joins TRBV5-4 to TRBJ1-1; 9 positions agree with TRBD1. The specimen sequenced was peripheral blood. The CDR3 protein is CASSLGTGDTEAFF. The CDR3 coding sequence is TGTGCCAGCAGCTTGGGGACAGGGGACACTGAAGCTTTCTTT.